This T cell receptor (beta chain) was identified during a study of T-cell reconstitution after alpha-beta-depleted transplantation in children. Worth noting for this clonotype: Its specificity is unknown.

Study results and limitations: Where some patients showed high TCRbeta diversity at day 60, it came from recipient T cells and thymic progenitors that had survived. Newly produced T cells mostly accounted for T-cell counts and diversity one year post-transplant.

The TCRbeta library was prepared with unique molecular identifiers. TCRdb analysed the PCR reads with MiXCR anew, one entry per CDR3 protein. The repertoire has about a million distinct CDR3 sequences, roughly 31% of them found once; the top ten carry over 25%. The CDR3 is 13 residues long. Germline V gene sequence: CDR1 DFQATT, CDR2 SNEGSKA (reference sequence). Trimming at V came to 7 bases and at J to 5 bases, leaving 8 bases not matched to a gene. This receptor was identified in a boy in the first two years of life who had a stem cell transplant for SCID, so the T cells may come from the graft donor. V gene TRBV20-1 combines with J gene TRBJ1-1; TRBD1 matches 9 bases. The sample in question was PBMCs, mostly from graft donor cells, obtained 360 days after TCRalphabeta/CD19-depleted stem cell transplant. The CDR3 spells CSVQQGAGTEAFF. The CDR3 DNA sequence: TGCAGTGTCCAACAGGGGGCTGGGACTGAAGCTTTCTTT.